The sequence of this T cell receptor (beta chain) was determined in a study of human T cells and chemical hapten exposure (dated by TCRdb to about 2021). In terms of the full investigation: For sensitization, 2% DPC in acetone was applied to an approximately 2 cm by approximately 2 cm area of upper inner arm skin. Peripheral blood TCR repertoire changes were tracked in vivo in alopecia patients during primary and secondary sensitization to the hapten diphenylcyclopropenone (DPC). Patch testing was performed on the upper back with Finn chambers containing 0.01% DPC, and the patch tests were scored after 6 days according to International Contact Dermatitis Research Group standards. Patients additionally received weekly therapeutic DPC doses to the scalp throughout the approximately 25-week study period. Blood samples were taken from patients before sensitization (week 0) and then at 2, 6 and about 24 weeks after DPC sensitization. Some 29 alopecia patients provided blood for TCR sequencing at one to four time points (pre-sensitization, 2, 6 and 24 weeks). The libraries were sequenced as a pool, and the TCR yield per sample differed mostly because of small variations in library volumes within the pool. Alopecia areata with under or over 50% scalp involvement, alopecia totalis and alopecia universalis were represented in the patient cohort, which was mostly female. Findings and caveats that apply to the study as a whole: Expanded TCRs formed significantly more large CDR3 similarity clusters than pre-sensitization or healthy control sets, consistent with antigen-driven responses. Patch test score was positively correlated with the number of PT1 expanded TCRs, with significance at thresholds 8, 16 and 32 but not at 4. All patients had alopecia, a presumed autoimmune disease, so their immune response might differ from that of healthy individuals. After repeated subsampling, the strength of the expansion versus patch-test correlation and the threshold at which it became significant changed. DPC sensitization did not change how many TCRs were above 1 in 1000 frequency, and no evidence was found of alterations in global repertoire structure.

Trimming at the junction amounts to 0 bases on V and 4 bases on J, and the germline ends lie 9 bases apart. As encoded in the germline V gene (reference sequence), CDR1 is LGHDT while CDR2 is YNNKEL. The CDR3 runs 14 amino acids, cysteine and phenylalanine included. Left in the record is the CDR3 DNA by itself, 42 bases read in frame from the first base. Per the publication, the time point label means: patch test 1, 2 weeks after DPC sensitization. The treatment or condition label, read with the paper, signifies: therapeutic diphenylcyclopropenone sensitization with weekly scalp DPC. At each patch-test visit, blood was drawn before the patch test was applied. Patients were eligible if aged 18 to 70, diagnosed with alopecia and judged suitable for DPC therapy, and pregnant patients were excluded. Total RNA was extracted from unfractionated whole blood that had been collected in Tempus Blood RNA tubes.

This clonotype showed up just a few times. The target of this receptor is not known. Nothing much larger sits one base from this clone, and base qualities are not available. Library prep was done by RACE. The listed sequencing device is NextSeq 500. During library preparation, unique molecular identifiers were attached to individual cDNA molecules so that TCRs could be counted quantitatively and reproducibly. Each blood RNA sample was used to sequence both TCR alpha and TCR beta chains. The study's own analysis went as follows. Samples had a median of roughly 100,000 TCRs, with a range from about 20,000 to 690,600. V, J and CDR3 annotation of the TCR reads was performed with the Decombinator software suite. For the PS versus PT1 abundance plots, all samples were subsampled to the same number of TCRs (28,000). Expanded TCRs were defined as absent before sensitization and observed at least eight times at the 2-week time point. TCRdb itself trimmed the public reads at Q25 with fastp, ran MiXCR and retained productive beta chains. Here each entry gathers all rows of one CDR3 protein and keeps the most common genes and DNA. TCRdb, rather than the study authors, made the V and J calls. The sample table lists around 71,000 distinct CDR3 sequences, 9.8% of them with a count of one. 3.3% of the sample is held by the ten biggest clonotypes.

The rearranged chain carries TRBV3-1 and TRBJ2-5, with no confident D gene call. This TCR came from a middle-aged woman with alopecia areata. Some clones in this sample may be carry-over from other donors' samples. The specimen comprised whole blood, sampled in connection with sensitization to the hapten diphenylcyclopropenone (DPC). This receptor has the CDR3 CASSQDRVTETQYF. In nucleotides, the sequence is TGTGCCAGCAGCCAAGACAGAGTTACAGAGACCCAGTACTTC.